This T cell receptor (beta chain) was sequenced during a study of blood T cell repertoires in COVID-19. Study details: Acute and convalescent COVID-19 samples came from the United States, Italy and Spain. Sample material is recorded as cDNA or gDNA derived from T cells, B-cell-depleted T cells, or PBMCs.

The CDR3 covers 16 residues. Germline-derived CDR1 and CDR2 are SGDLS and YYNGEE. Trimming removed 0 bases at V and 1 base at J, with 10 bases between. In the original processing: Estimation of nucleated cell counts was performed using reference gene primer amplification. Some clones are missing from TCRdb's copy, which holds only in-frame ones; the method was immunoSEQ multiplex PCR. The DNA was the basis for D and trimming; V, J and clone size are from that table. The table shows fewer than 350,000 clones, with about nine tenths occurring only once. Input material: peripheral blood. This sequence was found in a woman aged 55-69 years with COVID-19, enrolled during active disease. The chain is built from TRBV9 and TRBJ2-2, with D perhaps TRBD1 (5 bases). The DNA for the CDR3 is TGTGCCAGCAGCGTAGGGATCGGACAGAACACCGGGGAGCTGTTTTTT. This gives the protein CASSVGIGQNTGELFF.